The 11 T cell receptor beta chains below all came from one sample that was sequenced in a study of preoperative IRX-2 immunotherapy in early breast cancer. Treatment in this sample: preoperative locoregional IRX-2 cytokine immunotherapy. The assay was immunoSEQ multiplex PCR, and TCRdb's table has in-frame clones only and misses some. Of about 98,000 clones listed, roughly 90% are singletons. The source material was tumor tissue, sampled after IRX-2 immunotherapy. The receptors were gathered from a human donor with breast cancer.

The rearrangement uses TRBV28 and TRBJ1-1; D is uncertain. The CDR3 has 13 amino acids. CDR1 is MDHEN, CDR2 SYDVKM, per germline. Trimming removed 3 bases from V and 6 bases from J, with 11 bases in between. The CDR3 coding sequence is TGTGCCAGCAGTTTGGGAAGTGGGGCTGAAGCTTTCTTT. This translates into CASSLGSGAEAFF.

This chain links TRBV19 with TRBJ2-5; 7 positions agree with TRBD2. V lost 3 bases and J lost 5; bases outside the gene matches: 6. This CDR3 region has 14 residues. CDR1 LNHDA and CDR2 SQIVND come from the germline V gene (reference sequence). The CDR3 DNA follows: TGTGCCAGTAGTATCAAAGTGGGAGGGGAGACCCAGTACTTC. It encodes CASSIKVGGETQYF.

The V and J genes are TRBV6-8 and TRBJ1-5; D gene uncertain. Trimming left V 5 bases short and J 5 bases short, with 7 bases between. This CDR3 is built from 12 residues. The germline gives CDR1 MNHGY, CDR2 SAAAGT. CDR3 nucleotides: TGTGCCAGCAGTCAACCCTATCAGCCCCAGCATTTT. Its translation is CASSQPYQPQHF.

The chain employs TRBV19 and TRBJ1-4, with D possibly matching TRBD1 (6 bases). With 6 bases removed from V and 0 bases from J, the gap between germline ends came to 8 bases. The CDR3 has 14 residues. The V gene's germline CDR1 is LNHDA and CDR2 SQIVND (reference sequence). The CDR3 DNA reads as TGTGCCAGTAGATGGACAGCAACTAATGAAAAACTGTTTTTT. It yields the protein CASRWTATNEKLFF.

The J gene is TRBJ2-3, the V gene TRBV9; perhaps TRBD1 as D (6 bases). The germline gives CDR1 SGDLS, CDR2 YYNGEE. V was cut by 3 bases and J by 6 bases, with 11 bases left in between. This CDR3 comprises 13 residues. CDR3 amino acids: CASSGGLRDTQYF. CDR3 DNA: TGTGCCAGCAGCGGGGGGCTGAGGGATACGCAGTATTTT.

This sequence joins TRBV30 and TRBJ1-2; 7 nucleotides agree with TRBD1. In germline, CDR1 is GTSNPN, CDR2 SVGIG (reference sequence). The CDR3 length is 13 residues. V trimming: 3 bases; J trimming: 5 bases; junction bases outside the gene matches: 6. The CDR3 coding sequence is TGTGCCTGGAGAGGGACAGCCCCGTATGGCTACACCTTC. This sequence encodes CAWRGTAPYGYTF. The whole variable domain, filled in from reference TRBV30 and TRBJ1-2, reads SQTIHQWPATLVQPVGSPLSLECTVEGTSNPNLYWYRQAAGRGLQLLFYSVGIGQISSEVPQNLSASRPQDRQFILSSKKLLLSDSGFYLCAWRGTAPYGYTFGSGTRLTVV.

This rearrangement joins TRBV10-2 to TRBJ2-7; D is perhaps TRBD1 (5 bases). The CDR3 covers 14 residues. Germline V CDR1 and CDR2: WSHSY, SAAADI. V was pared by 2 bases and J by 6 bases, with 14 bases between. The CDR3 sequence: CASSEGGPRGEQYF. CDR3 coding DNA: TGCGCCAGCAGTGAGGGCGGTCCAAGGGGCGAGCAGTACTTC.

Remarks on this clone: A junction boundary mismatches the germline segment, possibly from a read error. The CDR3 sequence: CASSFSGLSLLIF. As DNA, the CDR3 is TGTGCCAGCAGTTTTTCGGGGCTAAGCCTATTGATCTTC. This sequence joins TRBV28 and TRBJ2-1; D possibly matches TRBD1 or TRBD2 (5 bases each). The CDR3 covers 13 residues. The V gene's germline CDR1 is MDHEN and CDR2 SYDVKM.

The rearrangement uses TRBV7-7 and TRBJ2-3, with D perhaps matching TRBD1 (5 bases). V was trimmed by 1 base and J by 4 bases, leaving 9 bases between them. CDR1 is SSHAT and CDR2 is FNYEAQ in the germline V gene (reference sequence). The CDR3 has 14 amino acids. The CDR3 loop reads CASSLDAGPDTQYF. In DNA form, the CDR3 reads TGTGCCAGCAGCTTAGATGCAGGGCCAGATACGCAGTATTTT.

The chain carries TRBV7-6 and TRBJ1-1; D is undetermined. V was clipped by 5 bases and J by 0 bases, with 16 bases between them. The CDR3 sequence is 16 residues long. Germline V gene lookup returns CDR1 SGHVS and CDR2 FNYEAQ. The CDR3 is CASSPGSAFMNTEAFF. CDR3 bases: TGTGCCAGCAGCCCAGGAAGTGCATTCATGAACACTGAAGCTTTCTTT.

V gene TRBV25-1 combines with J gene TRBJ2-7; TRBD1 is a possible D gene (5 bases). CDR3 size: 12 residues. Trimming stripped 10 bases from V and 5 bases from J, with 15 bases between. In germline, CDR1 is MGHDK, CDR2 SYGVNS. Written as DNA, the CDR3 is TGTGCCATCTCTAAGGGGCAAAACGAGCAGTACTTC. Translated, it gives CAISKGQNEQYF.